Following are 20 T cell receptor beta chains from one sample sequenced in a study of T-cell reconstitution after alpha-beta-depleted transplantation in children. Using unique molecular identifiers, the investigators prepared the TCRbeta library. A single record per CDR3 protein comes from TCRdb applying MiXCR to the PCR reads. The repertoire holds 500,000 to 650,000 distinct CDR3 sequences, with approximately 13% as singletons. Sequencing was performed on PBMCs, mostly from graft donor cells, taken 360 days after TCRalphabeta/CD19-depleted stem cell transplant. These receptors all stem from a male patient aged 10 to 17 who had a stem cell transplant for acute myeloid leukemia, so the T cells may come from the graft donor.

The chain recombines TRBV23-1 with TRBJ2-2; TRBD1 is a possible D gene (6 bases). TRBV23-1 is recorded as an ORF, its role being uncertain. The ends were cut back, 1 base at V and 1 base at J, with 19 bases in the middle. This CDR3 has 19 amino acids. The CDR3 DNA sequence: TGCGCCAGCAGTCAATTCATTATTCCGGGACACTGGAACACCGGGGAGCTGTTTTTT. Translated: CASSQFIIPGHWNTGELFF.

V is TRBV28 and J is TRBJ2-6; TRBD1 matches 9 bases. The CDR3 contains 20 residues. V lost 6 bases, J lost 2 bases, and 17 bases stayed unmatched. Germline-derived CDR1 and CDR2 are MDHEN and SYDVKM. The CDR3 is CASSSDRGWSPPTGANVLTF. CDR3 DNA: TGTGCCAGCAGCTCAGACAGGGGGTGGAGTCCCCCAACTGGGGCCAACGTCCTGACTTTC.

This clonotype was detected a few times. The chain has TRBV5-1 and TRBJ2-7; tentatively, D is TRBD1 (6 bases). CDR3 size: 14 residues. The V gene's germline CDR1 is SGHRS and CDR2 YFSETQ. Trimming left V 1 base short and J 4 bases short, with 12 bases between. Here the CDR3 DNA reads TGCGCCAGCAGCTTGAAAGGGGGATCGTACGAGCAGTACTTC. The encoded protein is CASSLKGGSYEQYF.

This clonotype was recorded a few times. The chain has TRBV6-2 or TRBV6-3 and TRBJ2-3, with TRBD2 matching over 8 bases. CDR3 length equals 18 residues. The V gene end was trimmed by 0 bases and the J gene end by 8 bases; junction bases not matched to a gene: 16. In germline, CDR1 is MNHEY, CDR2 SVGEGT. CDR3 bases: TGTGCCAGCAGTTACTCGACGCCGGGAGCGGGAGAGGCGAGTACGCAGTATTTT. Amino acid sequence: CASSYSTPGAGEASTQYF.

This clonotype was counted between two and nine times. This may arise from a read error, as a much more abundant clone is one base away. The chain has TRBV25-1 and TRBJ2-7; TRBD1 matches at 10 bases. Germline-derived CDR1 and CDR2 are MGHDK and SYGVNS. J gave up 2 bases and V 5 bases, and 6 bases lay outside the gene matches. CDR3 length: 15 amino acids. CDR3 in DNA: TGTGCCAGCAGTCCCCGGGACAGGGGAGCCTACGAGCAGTACTTC. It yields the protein CASSPRDRGAYEQYF.

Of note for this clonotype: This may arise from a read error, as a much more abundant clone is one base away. CDR3 protein: CASSPPTGFADTQNF. CDR3 nucleotide sequence: TGTGCCAGCAGCCCTCCGACAGGGTTTGCAGATACGCAGAATTTT. This chain joins TRBV4-2 and TRBJ2-3, with 7 bases identical to TRBD1. CDR3 length equals 15 residues. The V gene's germline CDR1 is LGHNA and CDR2 YNFKEQ.

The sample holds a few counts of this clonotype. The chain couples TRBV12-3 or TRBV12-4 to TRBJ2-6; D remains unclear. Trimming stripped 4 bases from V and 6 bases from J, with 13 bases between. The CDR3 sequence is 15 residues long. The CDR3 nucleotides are TGTGCCAGCAGTTATCAGGCCCCCCCGGCCAACGTCCTGACTTTC. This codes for CASSYQAPPANVLTF.

The CDR3 reads CSAGSGSQADTQYF. The DNA for the CDR3 is TGCAGTGCTGGTAGCGGGAGTCAGGCAGATACGCAGTATTTT. The V call is TRBV20-1, the J call TRBJ2-3; TRBD2 aligns across 9 bases. CDR1 and CDR2 (germline): DFQATT, SNEGSKA (reference sequence). There are 14 residues in the CDR3. Losses at the gene ends were 5 bases for V and 4 bases for J; bases not matched to a gene: 7.

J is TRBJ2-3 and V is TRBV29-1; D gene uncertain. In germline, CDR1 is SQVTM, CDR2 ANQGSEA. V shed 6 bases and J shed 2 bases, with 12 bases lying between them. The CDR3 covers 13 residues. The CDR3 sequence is CSVSGRTTDTQYF. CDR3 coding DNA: TGCAGCGTGTCTGGCAGGACCACAGATACGCAGTATTTT.

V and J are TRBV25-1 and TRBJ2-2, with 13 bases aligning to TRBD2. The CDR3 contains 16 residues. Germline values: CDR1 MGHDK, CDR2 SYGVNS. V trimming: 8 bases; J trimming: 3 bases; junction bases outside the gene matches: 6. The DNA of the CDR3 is TGTGCCAGCGCAAGGGGACTAGCGGGGTACACCGGGGAGCTGTTTTTT. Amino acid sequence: CASARGLAGYTGELFF. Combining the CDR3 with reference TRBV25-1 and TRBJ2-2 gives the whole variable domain EADIYQTPRYLVIGTGKKITLECSQTMGHDKMYWYQQDPGMELHLIHYSYGVNSTEKGDLSSESTVSRIRTEHFPLTLESARPSHTSQYLCASARGLAGYTGELFFGEGSRLTVL.

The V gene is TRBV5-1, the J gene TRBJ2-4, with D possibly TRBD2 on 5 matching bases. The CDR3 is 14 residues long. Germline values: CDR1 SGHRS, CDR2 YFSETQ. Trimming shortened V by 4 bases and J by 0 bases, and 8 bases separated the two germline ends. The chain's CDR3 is CASSTGLAKNIQYF. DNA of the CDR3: TGCGCCAGCAGCACTGGACTAGCCAAAAACATTCAGTACTTC.

Here the CDR3 DNA reads TGTGCCAGCAGTTTAAAGGGATTGGGGAACCGTCATTTGGATGGCAATCAGCCCCAGCATTTT. This codes for CASSLKGLGNRHLDGNQPQHF. The chain uses TRBV12-3 or TRBV12-4 and TRBJ1-5; no definite D call. V lost 2 bases and J 2 bases, leaving 28 bases between the germline ends. The CDR3 has 21 amino acids.

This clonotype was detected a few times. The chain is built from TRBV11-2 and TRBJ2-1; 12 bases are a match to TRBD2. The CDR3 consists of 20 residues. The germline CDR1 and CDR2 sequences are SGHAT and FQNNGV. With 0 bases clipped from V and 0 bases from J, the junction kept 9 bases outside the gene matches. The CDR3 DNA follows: TGTGCCAGCAGCTTAGACATTGGGGGACTAGCGGGCTTCTCCTACAATGAGCAGTTCTTC. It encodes CASSLDIGGLAGFSYNEQFF.

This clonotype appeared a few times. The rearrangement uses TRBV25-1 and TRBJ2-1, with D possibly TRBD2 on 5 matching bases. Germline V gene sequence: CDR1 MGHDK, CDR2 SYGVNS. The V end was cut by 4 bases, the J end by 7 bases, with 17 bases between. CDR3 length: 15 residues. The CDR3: CASSALGQAVNEQFF. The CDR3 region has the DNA TGTGCCAGCAGTGCCTTGGGTCAAGCGGTTAATGAGCAGTTCTTC.

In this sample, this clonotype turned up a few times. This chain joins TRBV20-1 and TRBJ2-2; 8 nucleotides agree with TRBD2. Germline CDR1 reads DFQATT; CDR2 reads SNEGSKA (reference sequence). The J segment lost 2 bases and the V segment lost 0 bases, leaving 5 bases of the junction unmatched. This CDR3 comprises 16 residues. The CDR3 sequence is CSARDWGLDNTGELFF. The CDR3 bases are TGCAGTGCTAGAGATTGGGGACTAGACAACACCGGGGAGCTGTTTTTT.

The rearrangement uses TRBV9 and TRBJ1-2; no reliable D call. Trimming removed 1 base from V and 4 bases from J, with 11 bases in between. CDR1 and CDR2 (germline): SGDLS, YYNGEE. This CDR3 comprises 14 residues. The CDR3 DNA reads TGTGCCAGCAGCGTAAATTACATGAGCTATGGCTACACCTTC. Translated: CASSVNYMSYGYTF.

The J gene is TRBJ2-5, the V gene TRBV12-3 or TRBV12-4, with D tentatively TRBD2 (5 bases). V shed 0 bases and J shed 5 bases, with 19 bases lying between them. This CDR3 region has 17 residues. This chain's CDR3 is CASSLARRGAGWETQYF. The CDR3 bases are TGTGCCAGCAGTTTAGCGCGTCGGGGAGCAGGATGGGAGACCCAGTACTTC.

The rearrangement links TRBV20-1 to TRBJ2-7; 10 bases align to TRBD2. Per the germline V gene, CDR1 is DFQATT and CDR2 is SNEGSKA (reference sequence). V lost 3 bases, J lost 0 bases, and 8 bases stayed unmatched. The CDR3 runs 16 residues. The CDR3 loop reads CSASPLAGVNSYEQYF. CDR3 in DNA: TGCAGTGCTAGTCCCCTAGCGGGAGTCAACTCCTACGAGCAGTACTTC.

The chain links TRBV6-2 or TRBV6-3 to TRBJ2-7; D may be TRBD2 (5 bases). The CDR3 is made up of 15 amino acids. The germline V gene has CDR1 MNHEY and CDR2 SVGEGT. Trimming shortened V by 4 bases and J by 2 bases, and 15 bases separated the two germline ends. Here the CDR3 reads CASSSSPGTTYEQYF. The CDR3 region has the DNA TGTGCCAGCAGTTCATCGCCGGGAACTACCTACGAGCAGTACTTC.

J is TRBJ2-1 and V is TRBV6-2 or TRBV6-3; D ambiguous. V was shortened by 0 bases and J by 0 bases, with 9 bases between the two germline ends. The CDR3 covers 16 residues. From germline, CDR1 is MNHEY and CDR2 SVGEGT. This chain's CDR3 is CASSYSSPVSYNEQFF. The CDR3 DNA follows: TGTGCCAGCAGTTACTCGAGTCCCGTCTCCTACAATGAGCAGTTCTTC.